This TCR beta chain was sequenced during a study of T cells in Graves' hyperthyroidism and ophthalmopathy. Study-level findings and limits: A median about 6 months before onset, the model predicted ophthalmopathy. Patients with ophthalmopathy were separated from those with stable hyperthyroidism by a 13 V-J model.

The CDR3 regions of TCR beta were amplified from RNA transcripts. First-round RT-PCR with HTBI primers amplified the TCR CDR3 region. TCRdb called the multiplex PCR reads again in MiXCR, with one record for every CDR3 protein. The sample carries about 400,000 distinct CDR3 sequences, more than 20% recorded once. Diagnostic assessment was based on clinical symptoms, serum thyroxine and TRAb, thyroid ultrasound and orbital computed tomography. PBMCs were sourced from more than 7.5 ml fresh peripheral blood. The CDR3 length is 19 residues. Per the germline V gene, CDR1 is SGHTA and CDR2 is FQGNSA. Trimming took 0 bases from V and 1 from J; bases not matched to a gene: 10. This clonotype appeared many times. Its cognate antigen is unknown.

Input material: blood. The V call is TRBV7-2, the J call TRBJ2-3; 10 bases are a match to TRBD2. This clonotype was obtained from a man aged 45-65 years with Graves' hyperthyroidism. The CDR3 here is CASSLAGLPGLARTDTQYF. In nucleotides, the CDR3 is TGTGCCAGCAGCTTAGCGGGGCTACCGGGACTAGCGCGCACAGATACGCAGTATTTT.